Presented here are 19 T cell receptor beta chains from one specimen sequenced in a study of CD8+ T cells in alopecia areata. Scientists pooled cutaneous lymph node cells and sorted them on CD4, CD8alpha, NKG2D, NKG2ACE and other markers. Sequencing templates came from extracted RNA that was reverse transcribed into cDNA. Data came from immunoSEQ multiplex PCR; TCRdb stores just in-frame clones and leaves some out. The sample counts 290,000 or so clones, none seen once; the ten largest own more than 1%. Sequencing input: CD4+ T cells sorted from a lymph node. The receptors derive from a C3H/HeJ mouse with alopecia areata. These mice share the MHC haplotype H2-k.

This clone was found a few times. The gene names given are mouse names. The read stops 4 residues short of the end of the CDR3; the missing end is completed from the germline J gene. The J gene is TRBJ2-7, the V gene TRBV13-1, with 7 bases that match TRBD1. The V gene's germline CDR1 is NSHNY and CDR2 SYGAGN. This CDR3 region has 14 residues. The CDR3 loop reads CASSDARDRYEQYF. The DNA read from the CDR3 is TGTGCCAGCAGTGATGCCCGGGACAGATAT.

Of note for this clone: Gene labels here are mouse ones. Read data end 4 residues before the CDR3 end; the end is taken from the germline J gene. The sample contains more than one DNA sequence encoding this CDR3. This rearrangement joins TRBV13-2 to TRBJ2-2; a weak D match, TRBD2 (6 bases). The CDR3 totals 14 residues. Deletions cut 1 base from V and 3 bases from J, with 7 bases between. Germline CDR1 and CDR2: NNHNN and SYGAGS (reference sequence). The DNA read from the CDR3 is TGTGCCAGCGGTGATCGGGGGGACACCGGG. This sequence encodes CASGDRGDTG. Given in full, the CDR3 is CASGDRGDTGQLYF.

This clone has a handful of counts. Gene names refer to mouse genes. The read ends 4 residues before the CDR3 terminus; that terminus is restored from the germline J gene. The genes are TRBV5 and TRBJ2-7; TRBD2 aligns across 11 bases. The germline CDR1 and CDR2 sequences are LGHNA and YNLKQL (reference sequence). The CDR3 runs to 15 residues. The CDR3 protein is CASSPPGLGGDEQYF. The CDR3 bases that were read are TGTGCCAGCAGCCCCCCCGGACTGGGGGGAGAT.

This clone was picked up a small number of times. Gene names and germline refer to mouse. With the read ending 4 residues before the CDR3 end, the germline J gene is used to fill in that end. The chain carries TRBV1 and TRBJ2-2; the D is unclear. The V gene's germline CDR1 is NSQYPW and CDR2 LRSPGD (reference sequence). Trimming left V 1 base short and J 5 bases short, with 5 bases between. This CDR3 is built from 13 residues. Partial CDR3 DNA: TGCACCTGCAGTGCAGGCTGGACCGGG. Amino acids: CTCSAGWTG. The full CDR3 protein is CTCSAGWTGQLYF.

Details on this clone: The genes are named according to mouse. The read falls 4 residues short of the CDR3 end, and the missing part is taken from the germline J gene. The chain couples TRBV13-1 to TRBJ2-1; 9 bases are shared with TRBD2. Losses at the gene ends were 6 bases for V and 6 bases for J; bases not matched to a gene: 4. This CDR3 comprises 13 residues. The germline CDR1 and CDR2 sequences are NSHNY and SYGAGN. Partial CDR3 DNA: TGTGCCAGCACCTGGGGGGGACTTGCT. This codes for CASTWGGLA. The full CDR3 is CASTWGGLAEQFF.

On this clone itself: Gene names are the mouse ones. The read terminates 4 residues before the CDR3 end, so the remaining end is supplied by the germline J gene. The chain uses TRBV31 and TRBJ1-2; 8 bases align to TRBD1. Germline CDR1 and CDR2: GKSSPN and SITVG. There are 14 residues in the CDR3. J lost 4 bases, V lost 0 bases, and 4 bases had no gene match. The sequenced CDR3 bases are TGTGCCTGGAGTCTAAAGACAGGGGCCTCC. It is translated as CAWSLKTGAS. The entire CDR3 reads CAWSLKTGASDYTF.

Regarding this clone: Gene names and germline refer to mouse. The DNA ends 4 residues before the CDR3 does, and the rest of the CDR3 is filled in from the germline J gene. Other DNA sequences in this sample translate to the same CDR3. The rearrangement uses TRBV13-1 and TRBJ1-2, with TRBD1 matching over 7 bases. This CDR3 spans 15 amino acids. V lost 3 bases to trimming and J lost 0 bases; unmatched junction nucleotides: 5. Looked up from germline, CDR1 is NSHNY and CDR2 is SYGAGN. Incomplete CDR3 DNA: TGTGCCAGCAGTGGTCCGGGACAGCCAAACTCC. Protein sequence: CASSGPGQPNS. The complete CDR3 sequence is CASSGPGQPNSDYTF.

This clone was detected only a few times. Gene names denote mouse genes. The missing CDR3 end, 4 residues past where the read stops, is filled in from the germline J gene. This CDR3 is also generated by other DNA sequences in the sample. The rearrangement links TRBV5 to TRBJ1-2, with 7 nucleotides matching TRBD1. The V segment lost 0 bases and the J segment 1 base; nucleotides outside the gene matches: 2. In germline, CDR1 is LGHNA, CDR2 YNLKQL (reference sequence). The CDR3 has 15 residues. The CDR3 bases that were read are TGTGCCAGCAGCCAAGATGCAGGGGGAAACTCC. Its translation: CASSQDAGGNS. The complete CDR3 sequence is CASSQDAGGNSDYTF.

The table lists this clone with a few counts. Genes and germline come from the mouse. Coverage ceases 4 residues before the CDR3 finishes, and the germline J gene fills in the end. V and J are TRBV13-1 and TRBJ1-2; perhaps TRBD1 as D (6 bases). CDR1 NSHNY and CDR2 SYGAGN come from the germline V gene. V was cut by 0 bases and J by 1 base, with 10 bases left in between. CDR3 length: 15 amino acids. The CDR3: CASSDGRGENSDYTF. The sequenced CDR3 bases are TGTGCCAGCAGTGATGGCAGGGGCGAAAACTCC.

This clone was observed a few times. Gene names and germline refer to mouse. The observed sequence ends 4 residues before the CDR3 terminus, with the missing tail filled in from the germline J gene. The chain joins TRBV13-1 to TRBJ2-5, with a weak D call TRBD1 (6 bases). Trimming took 2 bases from V and 0 from J, leaving 13 bases between them. The CDR3 has 16 residues. CDR1 and CDR2 (germline): NSHNY, SYGAGN. The sequenced CDR3 bases are TGTGCCAGCAGTGAGGGCCTACAGGGAAACCAAGAC. Its translation is CASSEGLQGNQD. The entire CDR3 reads CASSEGLQGNQDTQYF.

At least ten counts were recorded for this clone. The genes and germline here are from mouse. Coverage ceases 4 residues before the CDR3 finishes, and the germline J gene fills in the end. The chain joins TRBV17 to TRBJ2-2; no firm D call. Trimming removed 0 bases from V and 0 bases from J, with 5 bases in between. The CDR3 runs to 15 residues. Germline lookup yields CDR1 MNHDT and CDR2 YYDKIL. The CDR3: CASSRDTANTGQLYF. CDR3 DNA, as far as it was read: TGTGCTAGCAGTAGAGATACAGCAAACACCGGG.

In the case of this clone: Mouse gene names and germline throughout. The read finishes 4 residues shy of the CDR3 end, and the germline J gene is used to complete it. Other DNA sequences of this sample code for an identical CDR3. The J gene is TRBJ2-1, the V gene TRBV1, with TRBD2 identical over 7 bases. Germline CDR1 NSQYPW, CDR2 LRSPGD (reference sequence). With 0 bases clipped from V and 0 bases from J, the junction kept 2 bases outside the gene matches. The CDR3 extends over 16 amino acids. The sequenced CDR3 bases are TGCACCTGCAGTGCAGATCTGGGGGTTAACTATGCT. Residues: CTCSADLGVNYA. The CDR3 in its entirety is CTCSADLGVNYAEQFF.

This clone was observed a handful of times. Mouse gene names apply. The sequence runs out 4 residues before the end of the CDR3; the remainder is reconstructed from the germline J gene. At the DNA level, this CDR3 is encoded by other sequences in the same sample as well. V usage is TRBV13-1 and J usage is TRBJ2-1, with 7 bases that match TRBD1. Germline CDR1 is NSHNY and CDR2 is SYGAGN. The V segment lost 5 bases and the J segment 1 base; nucleotides outside the gene matches: 0. The CDR3 length is 13 residues. Incomplete CDR3 DNA: TGTGCCAGCAGGACAGGGAACTATGCT. Its translation: CASRTGNYA. The CDR3 in full is CASRTGNYAEQFF.

A few counts support this clone. The gene symbols are mouse symbols. The sequenced fragment ends 4 residues before the CDR3 boundary, so the rest is inferred from the germline J gene. V gene TRBV13-1 combines with J gene TRBJ2-1; D is perhaps TRBD1 (6 bases). This CDR3 spans 13 amino acids. Germline V gene data show CDR1 as NSHNY and CDR2 as SYGAGN. The sequenced CDR3 bases are TGTGCCAGCAGTGGGACAGAGGGGGCT. It translates to CASSGTEGA. The CDR3, in full, reads CASSGTEGAEQFF.

This clone was counted only a few times. Gene names follow the mouse nomenclature. The observed sequence ends 4 residues before the CDR3 terminus, with the missing tail filled in from the germline J gene. Additional DNA sequences in this sample encode the identical CDR3. V usage is TRBV19 and J usage is TRBJ1-1; D is possibly TRBD1 (6 bases). The V gene's germline CDR1 is FNHDT and CDR2 SITEND (reference sequence). CDR3 length: 12 residues. The chain's CDR3 is CASSIGTTEVFF. The CDR3 bases that were read are TGTGCCAGCAGTATCGGGACAACA. The variable domain in full, completed from reference TRBV19 and TRBJ1-1, reads GGIITQTPKFLIGQEGQKLTLKCQQNFNHDTMYWYRQDSGKGLRLIYYSITENDLQKGDLSEGYDASREKKSSFSLTVTSAQKNEMAVFLCASSIGTTEVFFGKGTRLTVV.

With regard to this clone: Gene names and germline match the mouse. The read finishes 4 residues shy of the CDR3 end, and the germline J gene is used to complete it. This sample also contains other DNA sequences that code for the same CDR3. The rearrangement uses TRBV5 and TRBJ2-7; 7 bases fit TRBD2. CDR1 is LGHNA, CDR2 YNLKQL, per germline (reference sequence). This CDR3 contains 14 residues. After removal of 4 bases from V and 0 bases from J, the junction contained 3 bases not matched to a gene. CDR3 bases read: TGTGCCAGCAGCCCTCGACTGGGCTCCTAT. Translating it yields CASSPRLGSY. The entire CDR3 reads CASSPRLGSYEQYF.

This clone has a handful of counts. Gene and germline names: mouse. The read stops 4 residues short of the end of the CDR3; the missing end is completed from the germline J gene. V is TRBV13-3 and J is TRBJ2-2; TRBD2 aligns across 12 bases. Looked up from germline, CDR1 is NNHDY and CDR2 is SYVADS. Trimming cost V 0 bases and J 4 bases; bases outside gene matches: 1. This CDR3 has 16 amino acids. The CDR3 DNA, read in part, is TGTGCCAGCAGTGATGGACTGGGGGGGCGCACCGGG. Its protein product is CASSDGLGGRTG. The full-length CDR3 reads as CASSDGLGGRTGQLYF.

About this clone itself: The genes and germline here are from mouse. The read terminates 4 residues ahead of where the CDR3 ends, so the germline J gene completes it. The chain links TRBV12-1 to TRBJ2-5; no firm D call. Germline V lookup: CDR1 SGHSN, CDR2 HYEKVE. This CDR3 is built from 13 residues. The sequenced part of the CDR3 DNA is TGTGCCAGCTCTCTCGTCCCAGTAGAC. This gives the protein CASSLVPVD. The full CDR3 is CASSLVPVDTQYF.

This clone has just a few counts. The gene names given are mouse names. The sequence runs out 4 residues before the end of the CDR3; the remainder is reconstructed from the germline J gene. The chain is built from TRBV13-2 and TRBJ2-7; tentatively, D is TRBD1 (6 bases). Germline V gene lookup returns CDR1 NNHNN and CDR2 SYGAGS (reference sequence). CDR3 length: 15 residues. Between the trimmed V and J ends, which lost 1 base and 0 bases, there was a span of 11 bases. CDR3 residues: CASGDLDSISYEQYF. The CDR3 bases that were read are TGTGCCAGCGGTGATTTGGACAGTATCTCCTAT.